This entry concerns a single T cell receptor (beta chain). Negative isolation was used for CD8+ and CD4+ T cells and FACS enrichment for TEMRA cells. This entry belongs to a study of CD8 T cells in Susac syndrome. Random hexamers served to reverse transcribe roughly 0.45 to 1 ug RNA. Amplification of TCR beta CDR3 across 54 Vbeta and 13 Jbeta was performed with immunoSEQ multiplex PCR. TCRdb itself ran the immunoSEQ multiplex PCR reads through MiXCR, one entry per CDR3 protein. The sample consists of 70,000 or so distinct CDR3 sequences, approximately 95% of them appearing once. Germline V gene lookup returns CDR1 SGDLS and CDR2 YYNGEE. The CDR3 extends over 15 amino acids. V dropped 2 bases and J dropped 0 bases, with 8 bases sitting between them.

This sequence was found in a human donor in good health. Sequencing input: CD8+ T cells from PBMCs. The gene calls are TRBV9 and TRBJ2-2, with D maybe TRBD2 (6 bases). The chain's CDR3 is CASSVWEANTGELFF. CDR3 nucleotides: TGTGCCAGCAGCGTCTGGGAGGCGAACACCGGGGAGCTGTTTTTT.